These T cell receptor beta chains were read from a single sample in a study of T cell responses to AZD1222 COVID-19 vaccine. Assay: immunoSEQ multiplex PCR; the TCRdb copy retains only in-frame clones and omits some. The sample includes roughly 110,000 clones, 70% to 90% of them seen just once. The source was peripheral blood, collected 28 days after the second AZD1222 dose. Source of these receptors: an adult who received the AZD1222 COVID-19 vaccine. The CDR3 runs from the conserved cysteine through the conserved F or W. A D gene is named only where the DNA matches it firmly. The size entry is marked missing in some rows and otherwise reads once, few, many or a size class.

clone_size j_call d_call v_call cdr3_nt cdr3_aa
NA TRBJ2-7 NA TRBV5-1 TGCGCCAGCAGCTTGCAGAACAGGCCCGCCTACGAGCAGTACTTC CASSLQNRPAYEQYF
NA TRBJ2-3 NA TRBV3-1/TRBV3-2 TGTGCCAGCAGCCAAGAACTGACGCTTCGTACAGATACGCAGTATTTT CASSQELTLRTDTQYF
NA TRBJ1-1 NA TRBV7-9 TGTGCCAGCAGCTCGGCCCAGGTGGAAGCTTTCTTT CASSSAQVEAFF
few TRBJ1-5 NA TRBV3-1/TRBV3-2 TGTGCCAGCAGCGGAGGCGGGACGGAGTCTAATCAGCCCCAGCATTTT CASSGGGTESNQPQHF
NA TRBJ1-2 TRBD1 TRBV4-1 TGCGCCAGCACCGAAGACAGGGGGCCAAGCTACACCTTC CASTEDRGPSYTF
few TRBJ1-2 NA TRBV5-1 TGCGCCAGCAGCTTGGGTGGGGGAGGAAACTATGGCTACACCTTC CASSLGGGGNYGYTF
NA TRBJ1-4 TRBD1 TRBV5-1 TGCGCCAGCAGCTTGTATTTCGGCTCCGGGACAGGAGAAGAAAAACTGTTTTTT CASSLYFGSGTGEEKLFF
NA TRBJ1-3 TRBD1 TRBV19 TGTGCCAGTAGTGCCTGGACAGGATCAACCATATATTTT CASSAWTGSTIYF
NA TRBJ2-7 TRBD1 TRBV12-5 TGTGCTAGTGGTTTCCACCTAAGACAGGGCCAGACCTCCTACGAGCAGTACTTC CASGFHLRQGQTSYEQYF
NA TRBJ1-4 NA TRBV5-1 TGCGCCAGCAGCCTCGGACCGGGGGCGACTAATGAAAAACTGTTTTTT CASSLGPGATNEKLFF